This TCR beta chain is from a study of shared clonotypes between healthy human individuals. Assay: immunoSEQ multiplex PCR; the TCRdb copy retains only in-frame clones and omits some. This table holds more than 2 million clones, 93% found once. Naivety among CD8 cells was defined by CD45RO negativity and positive CCR7 selection, thereby excluding terminally differentiated effector memory CD45RA+ cells. The V gene end was trimmed by 2 bases and the J gene end by 6 bases; junction bases not matched to a gene: 5. This CDR3 is built from 15 residues. Germline V gives CDR1 LNHDA, CDR2 SQIVND (reference sequence).

The chain uses TRBV19 and TRBJ2-2; 8 positions match TRBD1. The source is a man between 18 and 29 years old in good health. Some clones in this sample may be carry-over from other donors' samples. The specimen was naive CD8+ T cells from PBMCs. The CDR3: CASSILGTGAGELFF. The CDR3 DNA reads as TGTGCCAGTAGTATACTGGGGACAGGAGCCGGGGAGCTGTTTTTT.